Presented here are 21 T cell receptor beta chains from one specimen sequenced in a study of cytomegalovirus exposure and HLA in healthy donors. Use of 60 Vbeta and 13 Jbeta primers characterized the PCR. Using immunoSEQ multiplex PCR, the repertoire was profiled, and TCRdb retains in-frame clones only, with some absent. The data show roughly 150,000 clones, with approximately 80% seen just once and 1.5% held by the top ten. Input material: PBMCs. The receptors were sampled from a woman between 18 and 29 years old in good health and CMV-seronegative.

This clone was seen only a few times. This chain connects TRBV13 to TRBJ2-1; D may be TRBD2 (6 bases). The V gene lost 5 bases and the J gene lost 0 bases, with 20 bases spanning the gap. The CDR3 is 18 residues long. Germline V gene sequence: CDR1 PRHDT, CDR2 FYEKMQ (reference sequence). CDR3 in amino acids: CASSLGTLKWSSYNEQFF. The CDR3 DNA sequence: TGTGCCAGCAGCCTGGGGACTCTCAAATGGAGCTCCTACAATGAGCAGTTCTTC.

The chain couples TRBV5-1 to TRBJ2-7, with 8 bases matching TRBD1. Germline CDR1 and CDR2: SGHRS and YFSETQ. The CDR3 runs 14 residues. V gave up 5 bases and J gave up 4 bases; unmatched junction bases: 8. In DNA, the CDR3 is TGCGCCAGCAGATCCGGGACAGGAGGATACGAGCAGTACTTC. Translation: CASRSGTGGYEQYF. The full variable domain, with the rest looked up from reference TRBV5-1 and TRBJ2-7, is KAGVTQTPRYLIKTRGQQVTLSCSPISGHRSVSWYQQTPGQGLQFLFEYFSETQRNKGNFPGRFSGRQFSNSRSEMNVSTLELGDSALYLCASRSGTGGYEQYFGPGTRLTVT.

This chain uses TRBV5-1 with TRBJ1-2, with D uncertain. Germline V gene data show CDR1 as SGHRS and CDR2 as YFSETQ. V gave up 4 bases and J gave up 4 bases, with 11 bases separating them. CDR3 length: 13 amino acids. CDR3 nucleotides: TGCGCCAGCAGCGGGCAGAGTTTCTATGGCTACACCTTC. Translation: CASSGQSFYGYTF.

The rearrangement joins TRBV11-3 to TRBJ2-7, with 9 bases fitting TRBD2. Germline CDR1 is SGHNT and CDR2 is YENEEA. This CDR3 is built from 16 residues. V lost 4 bases and J lost 1; bases outside the gene matches: 8. The DNA of the CDR3 is TGTGCCAGCAGCTCCCCTGCGGGGGGGGTTTCCTACGAGCAGTACTTC. This translates into CASSSPAGGVSYEQYF.

The chain recombines TRBV6-1 with TRBJ1-2; D might be TRBD1 (6 bases). CDR1 is MNHNS, CDR2 SASEGT, per germline. This CDR3 region has 14 residues. V lost 5 bases, J lost 0 bases, and 10 bases lay in between. The CDR3 reads CASSPRDTNYGYTF. CDR3 DNA sequence: TGTGCCAGCAGTCCCCGGGACACTAACTATGGCTACACCTTC.

The chain employs TRBV28 and TRBJ1-4; 8 positions agree with TRBD1. With V trimmed by 7 bases and J by 6 bases, 7 bases remained unmatched. The CDR3 sequence is 14 residues long. CDR1 and CDR2 from the germline V gene are MDHEN and SYDVKM. CDR3 sequence (DNA): TGTGCCAGCACCCCAGGGGGCCAGGATGAAAAACTGTTTTTT. Amino acid sequence: CASTPGGQDEKLFF.

For the CDR3, the DNA is TGTGCCAGCTCACCACCCCCCAGCTCTGGAAACACCATATATTTT. It translates to CASSPPPSSGNTIYF. The chain links TRBV18 to TRBJ1-3; no definite D call. Germline V gives CDR1 KGHSH, CDR2 LQKENI. The length of the CDR3 is 15 residues. Trimming took 0 bases from V and 0 from J, leaving 6 bases between them.

The V call is TRBV6-1, the J call TRBJ2-7; possible D gene TRBD2, 7 bases. The CDR3 totals 17 residues. Looked up from germline, CDR1 is MNHNS and CDR2 is SASEGT. Trimming stripped 3 bases from V and 1 base from J, with 19 bases between. The CDR3 is CASSDDFSGGPSYEQYF. For the CDR3, the DNA is TGTGCCAGCAGTGATGATTTTTCGGGGGGCCCTTCCTACGAGCAGTACTTC.

The rearrangement links TRBV29-1 to TRBJ2-7; D is undetermined. The CDR3 has 14 residues. V lost 4 bases and J 0 bases, leaving 13 bases between the germline ends. CDR1 and CDR2 from the germline V gene are SQVTM and ANQGSEA. In DNA, the CDR3 is TGCAGCGTTGTCCGAGACACGAGCTCCTACGAGCAGTACTTC. The encoded protein is CSVVRDTSSYEQYF.

The rearrangement joins TRBV11-2 to TRBJ1-3; 7 nucleotides line up with TRBD1. Per germline, CDR1 SGHAT and CDR2 FQNNGV. Trimming at V came to 4 bases and at J to 4 bases, leaving 10 bases not matched to a gene. This CDR3 is 16 amino acids long. Here the CDR3 reads CASSSQSGGSGNTIYF. DNA for the CDR3: TGTGCCAGCAGCTCCCAATCAGGGGGATCAGGAAACACCATATATTTT.

The J gene is TRBJ2-7, the V gene TRBV4-1; D may be TRBD1 (5 bases). V dropped 3 bases and J dropped 0 bases, with 18 bases sitting between them. The CDR3 loop spans 17 amino acids. The germline V gene has CDR1 MGHRA and CDR2 YSYEKL. The CDR3 loop is CASSQESQGINSYEQYF. CDR3 nucleotide sequence: TGCGCCAGCAGCCAGGAATCCCAGGGAATTAACTCCTACGAGCAGTACTTC.

This chain connects TRBV5-5 to TRBJ1-2, with D perhaps matching TRBD1 (5 bases). Trimming pared 1 base from V and 3 bases from J, leaving 13 bases between. Germline assignment: CDR1 SGHKS and CDR2 YYEKEE (reference sequence). The CDR3 extends over 15 amino acids. Here the CDR3 DNA reads TGTGCCAGCAGCTTGAACAGGAACGACTACTATGGCTACACCTTC. The encoded protein is CASSLNRNDYYGYTF.

The gene calls are TRBV6-5 and TRBJ2-7, with a weak D call TRBD1 (5 bases). Germline CDR1 MNHEY, CDR2 SVGAGI. The CDR3 totals 16 residues. Trimming took 0 bases from V and 1 from J, leaving 13 bases between them. The CDR3 coding sequence is TGTGCCAGCAGTTACTCCTGGCAGGGTTCTTCCTACGAGCAGTACTTC. Translated, it gives CASSYSWQGSSYEQYF.

The rearrangement uses TRBV18 and TRBJ1-3; possibly TRBD1 for D (6 bases). V was pared by 3 bases and J by 0 bases, with 12 bases between. The CDR3 length is 16 residues. Germline lookup yields CDR1 KGHSH and CDR2 LQKENI. The CDR3 region is CASSPRTESSGNTIYF. The CDR3 coding sequence is TGTGCCAGCTCACCCCGGACAGAGAGCTCTGGAAACACCATATATTTT.

This chain connects TRBV10-3 to TRBJ1-1; TRBD1 is a possible D gene (6 bases). Trimming removed 3 bases from V and 1 base from J, with 24 bases in between. Germline V gene data show CDR1 as ENHRY and CDR2 as SYGVKD. The CDR3 extends over 19 amino acids. The DNA for the CDR3 is TGTGCCATCAGTGACGCCAACAGGGAACTAGGGTTGGAGAACACTGAAGCTTTCTTT. Amino acid sequence: CAISDANRELGLENTEAFF.

V is TRBV7-8 and J is TRBJ1-5, with TRBD1 as a possible D gene (5 bases). Germline V gene sequence: CDR1 SGHVS, CDR2 FQNEAQ. Trimming left V 3 bases short and J 1 base short, with 10 bases between. The CDR3 runs 15 residues. CDR3: CASSFARVSNQPQHF. DNA for the CDR3: TGTGCCAGCAGCTTTGCCAGGGTGAGCAATCAGCCCCAGCATTTT.

The chain links TRBV28 to TRBJ1-2; unclear D gene. V was shortened by 6 bases and J by 2 bases, with 7 bases between the two germline ends. Germline CDR1 and CDR2: MDHEN and SYDVKM. The CDR3 runs to 12 residues. The CDR3 region is CASSYPNYGYTF. CDR3 coding DNA: TGTGCCAGCAGCTACCCGAACTATGGCTACACCTTC.

This chain joins TRBV7-3 and TRBJ1-1; D ambiguous. CDR1 is SGHTA and CDR2 is FQGTGA in the germline V gene. V was trimmed by 2 bases and J by 1 base, leaving 5 bases between them. This CDR3 is built from 13 residues. Written as DNA, the CDR3 is TGTGCCAGCAGCTTACTAGGGAACACTGAAGCTTTCTTT. Translation gives CASSLLGNTEAFF.

The chain carries TRBV6-6 and TRBJ2-5; the D gene is possibly TRBD1 (6 bases). V lost 0 bases to trimming and J lost 2 bases, with 10 bases between them. This CDR3 contains 15 residues. In germline, CDR1 is MNHNY, CDR2 SVGAGI (reference sequence). For the CDR3, the DNA is TGTGCCAGCAGTTACTCGATCAGGGGACAAGAGACCCAGTACTTC. It yields the protein CASSYSIRGQETQYF.

This sequence joins TRBV6-1 and TRBJ2-5; D unresolved. The J call may be wrong; the DNA end is better matched by TRBJ2-7. The CDR3 consists of 16 residues. In germline, CDR1 is MNHNS, CDR2 SASEGT. The CDR3 is CASSDRVSRNSYEQYF. DNA of the CDR3: TGTGCCAGCAGTGATCGGGTCTCACGAAACTCCTACGAGCAGTACTTC.

This clone was counted a single time. The V gene is TRBV11-2, the J gene TRBJ1-1, with TRBD1 matching 9 bases. J lost 1 base, V lost 5 bases, and 8 bases had no gene match. CDR3 length equals 16 residues. Germline V gene data show CDR1 as SGHAT and CDR2 as FQNNGV. CDR3 DNA: TGTGCCAGCAGCCCGTGGGACAGGGCTGGGAACACTGAAGCTTTCTTT. It yields the protein CASSPWDRAGNTEAFF. Full variable domain (remainder filled in from reference TRBV11-2 and TRBJ1-1): EAGVAQSPRYKIIEKRQSVAFWCNPISGHATLYWYQQILGQGPKLLIQFQNNGVVDDSQLPKDRFSAERLKGVDSTLKIQPAKLEDSAVYLCASSPWDRAGNTEAFFGQGTRLTVV.